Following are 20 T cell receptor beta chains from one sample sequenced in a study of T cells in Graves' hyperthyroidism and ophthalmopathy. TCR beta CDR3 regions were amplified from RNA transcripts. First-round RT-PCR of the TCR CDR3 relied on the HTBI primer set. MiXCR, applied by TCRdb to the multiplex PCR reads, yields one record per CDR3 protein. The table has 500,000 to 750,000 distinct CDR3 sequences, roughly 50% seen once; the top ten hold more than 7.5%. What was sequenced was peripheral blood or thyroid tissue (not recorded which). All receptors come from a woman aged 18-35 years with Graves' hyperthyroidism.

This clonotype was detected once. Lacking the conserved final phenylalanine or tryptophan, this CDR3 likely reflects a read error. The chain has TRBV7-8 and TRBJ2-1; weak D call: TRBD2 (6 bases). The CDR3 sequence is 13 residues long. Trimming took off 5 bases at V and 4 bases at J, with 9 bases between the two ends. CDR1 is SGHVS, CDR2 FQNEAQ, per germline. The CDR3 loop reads CASSPGTYNEQFL. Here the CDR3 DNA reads TGTGCCAGCAGCCCAGGGACTTACAATGAGCAGTTCCTC.

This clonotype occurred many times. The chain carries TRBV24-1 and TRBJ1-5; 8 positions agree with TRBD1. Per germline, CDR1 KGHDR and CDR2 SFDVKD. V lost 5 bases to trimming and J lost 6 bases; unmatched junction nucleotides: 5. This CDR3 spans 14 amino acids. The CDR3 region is CATSGRGLIQPQHF. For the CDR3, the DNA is TGTGCCACCAGTGGCAGGGGGCTCATTCAGCCCCAGCATTTT.

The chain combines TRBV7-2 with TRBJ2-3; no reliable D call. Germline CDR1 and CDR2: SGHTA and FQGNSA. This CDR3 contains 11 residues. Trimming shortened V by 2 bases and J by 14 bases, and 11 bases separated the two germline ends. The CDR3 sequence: CASSLKVGRYF. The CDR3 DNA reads TGTGCCAGCAGCTTAAAGGTCGGCCGGTATTTT.

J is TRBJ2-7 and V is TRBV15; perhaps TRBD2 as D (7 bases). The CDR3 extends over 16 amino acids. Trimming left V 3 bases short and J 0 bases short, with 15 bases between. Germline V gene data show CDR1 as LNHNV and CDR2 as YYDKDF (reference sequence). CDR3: CATSSFQGRGSYEQYF. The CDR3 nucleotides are TGTGCCACCAGCAGCTTCCAGGGGAGGGGCTCCTACGAGCAGTACTTC.

The CDR3 DNA follows: TGTGCCAGCAGTTACCCCGGACTAGCGGGAAGCCAACAAGAGACCCAGTACTTC. Translated: CASSYPGLAGSQQETQYF. V and J are TRBV6-6 and TRBJ2-5; 12 bases fit TRBD2. There are 18 residues in the CDR3. V trimming: 2 bases; J trimming: 2 bases; junction bases outside the gene matches: 9. The germline CDR1 and CDR2 sequences are MNHNY and SVGAGI (reference sequence).

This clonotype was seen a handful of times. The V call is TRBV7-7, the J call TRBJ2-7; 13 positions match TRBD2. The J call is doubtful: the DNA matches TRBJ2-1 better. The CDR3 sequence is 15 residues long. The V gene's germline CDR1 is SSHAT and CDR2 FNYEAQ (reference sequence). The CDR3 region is CASSLGTSGTNEQFF. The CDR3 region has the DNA TGTGCCAGCAGCCTCGGGACTAGCGGGACCAATGAGCAGTTCTTC.

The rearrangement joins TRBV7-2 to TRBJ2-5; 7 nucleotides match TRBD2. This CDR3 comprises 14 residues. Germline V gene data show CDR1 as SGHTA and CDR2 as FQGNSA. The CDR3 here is CVGSTRTSGDTQYF. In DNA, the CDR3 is TGTGTCGGCAGCACCCGGACTAGTGGGGATACGCAGTACTTC.

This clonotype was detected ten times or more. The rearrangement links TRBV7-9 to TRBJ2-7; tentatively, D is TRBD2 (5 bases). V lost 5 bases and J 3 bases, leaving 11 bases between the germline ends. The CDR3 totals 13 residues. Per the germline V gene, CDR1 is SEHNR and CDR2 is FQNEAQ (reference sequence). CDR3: CASSPGLHYEQYF. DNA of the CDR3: TGTGCCAGCAGCCCCGGACTTCACTACGAGCAGTACTTC.

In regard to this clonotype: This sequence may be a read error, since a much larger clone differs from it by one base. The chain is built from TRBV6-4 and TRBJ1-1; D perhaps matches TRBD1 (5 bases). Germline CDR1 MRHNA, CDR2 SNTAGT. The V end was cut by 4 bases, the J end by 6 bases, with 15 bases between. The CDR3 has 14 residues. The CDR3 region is CASSVTGGDAEAFF. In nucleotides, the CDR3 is TGTGCCAGCAGTGTTACAGGCGGGGACGCTGAAGCTTTCTTT.

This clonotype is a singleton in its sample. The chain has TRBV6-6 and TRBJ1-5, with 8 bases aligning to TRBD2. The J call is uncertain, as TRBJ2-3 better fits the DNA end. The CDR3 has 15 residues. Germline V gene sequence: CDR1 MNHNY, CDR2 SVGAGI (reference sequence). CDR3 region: CASSELSGTFPTQYF. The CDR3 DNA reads TGTGCCAGCAGCGAACTTAGCGGGACCTTCCCTACGCAGTATTTT.

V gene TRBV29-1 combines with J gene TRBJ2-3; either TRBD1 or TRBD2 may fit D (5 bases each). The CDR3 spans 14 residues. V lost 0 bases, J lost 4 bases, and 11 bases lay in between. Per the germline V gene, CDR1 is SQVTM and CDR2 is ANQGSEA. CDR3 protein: CSVEDGGVADTQYF. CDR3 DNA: TGCAGCGTTGAAGATGGGGGAGTTGCAGATACGCAGTATTTT.

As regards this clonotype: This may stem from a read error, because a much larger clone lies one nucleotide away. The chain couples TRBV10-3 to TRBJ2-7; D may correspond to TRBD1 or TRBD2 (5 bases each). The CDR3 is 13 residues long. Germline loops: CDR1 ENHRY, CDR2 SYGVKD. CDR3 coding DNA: TGTGCCATCAGTGATAAAGGGACCTACGAGCGGCACTTC. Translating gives CAISDKGTYERHF.

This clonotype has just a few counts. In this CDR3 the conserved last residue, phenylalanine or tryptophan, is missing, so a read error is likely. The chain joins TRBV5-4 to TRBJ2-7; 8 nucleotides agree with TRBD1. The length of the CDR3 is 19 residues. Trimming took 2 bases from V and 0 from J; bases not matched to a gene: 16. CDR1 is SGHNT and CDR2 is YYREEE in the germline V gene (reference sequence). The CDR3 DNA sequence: TGTGCCAGCAGCTTAACAGGGGGTACTGGGGACTGGCCCTCCTACGAGCAGTACTCC. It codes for CASSLTGGTGDWPSYEQYS.

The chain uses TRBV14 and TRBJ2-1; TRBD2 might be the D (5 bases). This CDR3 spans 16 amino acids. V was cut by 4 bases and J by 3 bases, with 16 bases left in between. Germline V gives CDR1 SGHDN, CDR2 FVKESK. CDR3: CASSLDARGLYNEQFF. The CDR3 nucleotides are TGTGCCAGCAGCCTGGATGCCCGAGGACTCTACAATGAGCAGTTCTTC.

This CDR3 is CASSQGRDANYGYTF. The CDR3 region has the DNA TGCGCCAGCAGCCAAGGCCGGGACGCTAACTATGGCTACACCTTC. The rearrangement joins TRBV4-1 to TRBJ1-2, with D possibly matching TRBD1 (5 bases). The CDR3 sequence is 15 residues long. Germline-derived CDR1 and CDR2 are MGHRA and YSYEKL. With 1 base removed from V and 0 bases from J, the gap between germline ends came to 9 bases.

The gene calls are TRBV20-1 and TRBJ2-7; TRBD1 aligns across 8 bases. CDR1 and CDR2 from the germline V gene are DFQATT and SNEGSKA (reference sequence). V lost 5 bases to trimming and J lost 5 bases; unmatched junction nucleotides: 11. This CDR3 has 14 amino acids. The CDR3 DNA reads TGCAGTGCTGGGGGCGGGGACAGGTGGGACGAGCAGTACTTC. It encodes CSAGGGDRWDEQYF.

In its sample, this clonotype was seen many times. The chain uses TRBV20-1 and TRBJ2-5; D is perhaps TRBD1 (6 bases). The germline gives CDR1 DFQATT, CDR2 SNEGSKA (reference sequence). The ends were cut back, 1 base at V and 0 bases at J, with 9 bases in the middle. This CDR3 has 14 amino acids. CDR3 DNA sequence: TGCAGTGCTAGAGTAAACAGGGACCAAGAGACCCAGTACTTC. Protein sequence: CSARVNRDQETQYF.

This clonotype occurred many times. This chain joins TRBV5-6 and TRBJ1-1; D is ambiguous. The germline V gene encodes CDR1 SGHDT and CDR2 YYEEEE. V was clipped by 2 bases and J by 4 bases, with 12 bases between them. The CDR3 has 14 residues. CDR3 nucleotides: TGTGCCAGCAGCTTTGAGGGTTTGGCCACTGAAGCTTTCTTT. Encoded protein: CASSFEGLATEAFF.

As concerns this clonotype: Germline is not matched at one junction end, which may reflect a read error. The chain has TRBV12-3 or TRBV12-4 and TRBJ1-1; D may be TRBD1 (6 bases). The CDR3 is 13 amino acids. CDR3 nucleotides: TGTGCCAGCAGTGATCTACCGGGGGCTGAAGCGTTCTTT. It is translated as CASSDLPGAEAFF.

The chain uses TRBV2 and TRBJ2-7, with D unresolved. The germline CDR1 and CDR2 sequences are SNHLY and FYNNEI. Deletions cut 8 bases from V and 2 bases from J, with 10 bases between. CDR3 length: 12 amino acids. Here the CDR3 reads CASGMGAYEQYF. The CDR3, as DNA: TGTGCCAGCGGGATGGGCGCCTACGAGCAGTACTTC.